The entry below gives a single T cell receptor beta chain sequence along with its context. This CDR3 spans 13 amino acids. V lost 8 bases and J lost 6; bases outside the gene matches: 4. From germline, CDR1 is SNHLY and CDR2 FYNNEI. This sample is drawn from a study of blood T cells in healthy people across ages. Through a sample-barcoded 5' primer and a J-beta primer mix, a second PCR was run for roughly 6 to 12 cycles. Every molecule of cDNA carried a tag from a template-switch adaptor with 12 random nucleotides. Each sample yielded at least 2.5 million CDR3-containing paired-end reads. MiXCR was run by TCRdb on the 5' RACE reads, yielding one entry per CDR3 protein. The sample comprises 500,000 to 650,000 distinct CDR3 sequences, 27% of which are singletons, and approximately 3.7% rests with the top ten. Separately, the same data were catalogued under a study of T cells of mothers and their children. That work adds: Samples came from a few healthy Caucasian mothers and their six children. Biologically related mothers and children overlapped slightly more than unrelated pairs, a non-significant difference.

This TCR derives from a boy between 2 and 10 years old in good health. The chain employs TRBV2 and TRBJ1-2, with TRBD1 matching over 12 bases. The sequenced material came from blood. In DNA form, the CDR3 reads TGTGCCAGCGCGGGACAGGGGGCTAATGGCTACACCTTC. This encodes CASAGQGANGYTF.